Listed below are T cell receptor beta chains from one sample, sequenced in a study of blood T cells in healthy people across ages. In TCRdb, the 5' RACE reads were re-called with MiXCR into one record per CDR3 protein. The profile covers about 290,000 distinct CDR3 sequences, with roughly 27% appearing a single time and over 25% taken by the ten largest. What was sequenced was blood. The receptor set was obtained from a woman between 65 and 79 years old in good health. CDR3s include the opening cysteine and the closing phenylalanine or tryptophan. The D gene is left open where the match is weak. Some rows mark clone size as missing; the rest say once, few, many or name a class of expanded clone.

>TRBV5-6|TRBJ1-5|.|TRBD1
TGTGCCAGCAGCTCCGCTGTGGGCAGGGGGAATCAGCCCCAGCATTTT
CASSSAVGRGNQPQHF
>TRBV29-1|TRBJ2-1|few|TRBD2
TGCAGCGTGGGTACTAGCGGGGCGTACAATGAGCAGTTCTTC
CSVGTSGAYNEQFF
>TRBV29-1|TRBJ1-1|few|TRBD1
TGCAGCGCTAACAGGGGGTACGAAGCTTTCTTT
CSANRGYEAFF
>TRBV5-1|TRBJ1-6|.|.
TGCGCCAGCAGCTTGGGCGGGGAACCCCTCCACTTT
CASSLGGEPLHF
>TRBV3-1|TRBJ1-2|few|.
TGTGCCAGCAGCCAAGAGGCAGGCGGCTACACCTTC
CASSQEAGGYTF
>TRBV10-2|TRBJ2-3|few|TRBD2
TGCGCCAGCGTAGCGGGAGCGCGCACAGATACGCAGTATTTT
CASVAGARTDTQYF
>TRBV7-2|TRBJ1-6|.|TRBD1
TGTGCCAGCAGCTTACTCCCCGGGACAGGGGGTAATTCACCCCTCCACTTT
CASSLLPGTGGNSPLHF
>TRBV15|TRBJ2-1|.|.
TGTGCCACCAGCCCCGGGTCGATGGATGAGCAGTTCTTC
CATSPGSMDEQFF
>TRBV7-2|TRBJ2-3|.|.
TGTGCCAGCAGCTTAGGGCCTGAAGATACGCAGTATTTT
CASSLGPEDTQYF
>TRBV5-1|TRBJ2-5|few|.
TGCGCCAGCAGCTTGGAGCAGCCGAAGGGGACCCAGTACTTC
CASSLEQPKGTQYF
>TRBV20-1|TRBJ2-7|.|TRBD1
TGCAGTGCTCCACGGGGTGGGACAGGGACGAGTGGCGAGCAGTACTTC
CSAPRGGTGTSGEQYF
>TRBV14|TRBJ2-7|.|.
TGTGCCAGCAGCCAAGATGAAGGGACACCATATTCCTACGAGCAGTACTTC
CASSQDEGTPYSYEQYF
>TRBV20-1|TRBJ2-3|few|.
TGCAGTGCTAGCGGGGGGCGTACAGATACGCAGTATTTT
CSASGGRTDTQYF
>TRBV15|TRBJ1-5|few|.
TGTGCCACCAGCAGACAACCTGGGGGGGGACAGCCCCAGCATTTT
CATSRQPGGGQPQHF
>TRBV5-1|TRBJ2-2|.|.
TGCGCCAGCAGATTGACAGCGAACACCGGGGAGCTGTTTTTT
CASRLTANTGELFF